This is a list of T cell receptor beta chains from one sample in a study of blood T cell repertoires in COVID-19. Profiled with immunoSEQ multiplex PCR; TCRdb holds only in-frame clones, not every one. The sample includes approximately 150,000 clones, 86% of them seen just once. Sequencing input: peripheral blood. Receptors originate from a woman between 65 and 79 years old with acute or convalescent COVID-19. CDR3s include the opening cysteine and the closing phenylalanine or tryptophan. A D gene is named only where the DNA matches it firmly. Clone size, where shown, is once, few, many, or a class for clones that have expanded.

j_call | clone_size | d_call | v_call | cdr3_nt | cdr3_aa
TRBJ1-5 | . | . | TRBV28 | TGTGCCAGCAGTTCCCGGACAACTTGGCTAAGCAATCAGCCCCAGCATTTT | CASSSRTTWLSNQPQHF
TRBJ1-1 | . | TRBD1 | TRBV9 | TGTGCCAGCAGCGACGGACAGGGGGGCGACTTGAACACTGAAGCTTTCTTT | CASSDGQGGDLNTEAFF
TRBJ2-1 | . | TRBD2 | TRBV19 | TGTGCCAGTAGTCGACTAGGGGGACTAGCGGGAGTCTCCTACAATGAGCAGTTCTTC | CASSRLGGLAGVSYNEQFF
TRBJ1-5 | . | . | TRBV6-6 | TGTGCCAGCAAACTTTGGGGGGACAATCAGCCCCAGCATTTT | CASKLWGDNQPQHF
TRBJ1-2 | . | . | TRBV4-2 | TGTGCCAGCAGCCAAGATTCGACAGAAGATTACTATGGCTACACCTTC | CASSQDSTEDYYGYTF
TRBJ2-4 | once | TRBD1 | TRBV9 | TGTGCCAGCAGCGCCCTAAATGGACAGGGCGTTCAGTACTTC | CASSALNGQGVQYF
TRBJ1-5 | . | . | TRBV4-3 | TGCGCCAGCAGCCAAGATCTTGTGCAGCCCCAGCATTTT | CASSQDLVQPQHF
TRBJ2-2 | . | TRBD2 | TRBV24-1 | TGTGCCACCAGTGATTGGGCGGGGGGCACCGGGGAGCTGTTTTTT | CATSDWAGGTGELFF
TRBJ1-5 | . | TRBD1 | TRBV19 | TGTGCCAGTATCAACACAGGGGGCACAAATCAGCCCCAGCATTTT | CASINTGGTNQPQHF
TRBJ1-2 | . | . | TRBV9 | TGTGCCAGCAGCGTGAGCTCCTATGGCTACACCTTC | CASSVSSYGYTF
TRBJ2-5 | . | . | TRBV3-1/TRBV3-2 | TGTGCCAGCAGCCAAGGAGTCCCCACCCAGTACTTC | CASSQGVPTQYF
TRBJ1-6 | . | . | TRBV5-1 | TGCGCCAGCAGTACGGGGGAGCAGGGTCTTTCACCCCTCCACTTT | CASSTGEQGLSPLHF
TRBJ2-3 | . | . | TRBV11-2 | TGTGCCAGCACCTCCTTTGTAGATACGCAGTATTTT | CASTSFVDTQYF
TRBJ1-2 | . | . | TRBV11-2 | TGTGCCAGCAGCCCTCGGGATGGTGGCTACACCTTC | CASSPRDGGYTF
TRBJ2-3 | . | . | TRBV3-1/TRBV3-2 | TGTGCCAGCAGCCAAGAAGGGGTTAGCGGATACACAGATACGCAGTATTTT | CASSQEGVSGYTDTQYF
TRBJ2-3 | . | TRBD1 | TRBV11-3 | TGTGCCAGCAGCCATACAGGGGCGCCAGATACGCAGTATTTT | CASSHTGAPDTQYF
TRBJ1-4 | . | . | TRBV7-9 | TGTGCCAGCACCCCGAGGACAGCGCTTAATGAAAAACTGTTTTTT | CASTPRTALNEKLFF
TRBJ1-1 | . | TRBD1 | TRBV4-3 | TGCGCCAGCAGCCAAGATAGGGCCGGGACAGGGATCAGGTCGTCTGAAGCTTTCTTT | CASSQDRAGTGIRSSEAFF
TRBJ1-4 | . | TRBD1 | TRBV4-2 | TGTGCCAGCAGCCAGACAGGGTTTAATGAAAAACTGTTTTTT | CASSQTGFNEKLFF
TRBJ2-1 | . | . | TRBV7-6 | TGTGCCAGCAGCTTATCTTCGGAGGCAGTGGGCCGAAGCTACAATGAGCAGTTCTTC | CASSLSSEAVGRSYNEQFF
TRBJ2-7 | . | TRBD1 | TRBV20-1 | TGCAGTGCTAACAGGGGGCACGAGCAGTACTTC | CSANRGHEQYF
TRBJ1-6 | . | . | TRBV6-6 | TGTGCCAGCAGTTACCAGGAGGCAAATTCACCCCTCCACTTT | CASSYQEANSPLHF
TRBJ2-7 | . | TRBD2 | TRBV7-8 | TGTGCCAGCAGCTTTAGCCCGGGGGGTAGGGGCGAGCAGTACTTC | CASSFSPGGRGEQYF
TRBJ1-6 | . | . | TRBV7-2 | TGTGCCAGCAGCCGAGCAGGATCACCCCTCCACTTT | CASSRAGSPLHF
TRBJ1-1 | . | . | TRBV12-3/TRBV12-4 | TGTGCCAGCAGTCCTGTGAACACTGAAGCTTTCTTT | CASSPVNTEAFF
TRBJ2-3 | . | TRBD2 | TRBV7-2 | TGTGCCAGCAGCTATTACGGGGGGGCCGCGAATACGCAGTATTTT | CASSYYGGAANTQYF
TRBJ2-5 | . | . | TRBV6-5 | TGTGCCAGCAGTCCGACAGGTCCTGAGACCCAGTACTTC | CASSPTGPETQYF
TRBJ2-3 | once | . | TRBV10-3 | TGTGCCATCAGTTACGGGGGCACAGATACGCAGTATTTT | CAISYGGTDTQYF
TRBJ1-4 | . | . | TRBV30 | TGTGCCTGGTCCGGGACAATAAATGAAAAACTGTTTTTT | CAWSGTINEKLFF
TRBJ1-2 | . | TRBD1 | TRBV28 | TGTGCCAGCAGCTACGACAGGGAAAGGTATGGCTACACCTTC | CASSYDRERYGYTF
TRBJ2-3 | . | TRBD2 | TRBV7-9 | TGTGCCAGCAGCTCGGGACTAGTGAGGATCACAGATACGCAGTATTTT | CASSSGLVRITDTQYF
TRBJ1-1 | . | . | TRBV30 | TGTGCCTGGAACCGAGATCGGGATGAAGCTTTCTTT | CAWNRDRDEAFF
TRBJ1-3 | . | . | TRBV7-3 | TGTGCCAGCAGCTCTCCGGAGGGGCCAGGAAACACCATATATTTT | CASSSPEGPGNTIYF
TRBJ2-1 | . | TRBD2 | TRBV27 | TGTGCCAGCAGTTTGCGGGAGAGCTCCTACAATGAGCAGTTCTTC | CASSLRESSYNEQFF
TRBJ1-3 | few | . | TRBV28 | TGTGCCAGCAGTTTATCGGGGGGTGTACGGGGAAACACCATATATTTT | CASSLSGGVRGNTIYF
TRBJ1-2 | few | . | TRBV23-1 | TGCGCCAGCAGTCAAGTACAGGGAGCTAACTATGGCTACACCTTC | CASSQVQGANYGYTF
TRBJ1-2 | few | TRBD1 | TRBV2 | TGTGCCAGCAGAGCGGGACAGGGGATCTATGGCTACACCTTC | CASRAGQGIYGYTF
TRBJ2-3 | . | . | TRBV24-1 | TGTGCCACCGGCCAGGTAGACACAGATACGCAGTATTTT | CATGQVDTDTQYF
TRBJ1-5 | . | . | TRBV11-2 | TGTGCCAGCAGTGAGGCAGACCCGAATCAGCCCCAGCATTTT | CASSEADPNQPQHF
TRBJ2-1 | . | . | TRBV7-2 | TGTGCCAGCAGTACAGGGACGGTGGACAAGAACAATGAGCAGTTCTTC | CASSTGTVDKNNEQFF